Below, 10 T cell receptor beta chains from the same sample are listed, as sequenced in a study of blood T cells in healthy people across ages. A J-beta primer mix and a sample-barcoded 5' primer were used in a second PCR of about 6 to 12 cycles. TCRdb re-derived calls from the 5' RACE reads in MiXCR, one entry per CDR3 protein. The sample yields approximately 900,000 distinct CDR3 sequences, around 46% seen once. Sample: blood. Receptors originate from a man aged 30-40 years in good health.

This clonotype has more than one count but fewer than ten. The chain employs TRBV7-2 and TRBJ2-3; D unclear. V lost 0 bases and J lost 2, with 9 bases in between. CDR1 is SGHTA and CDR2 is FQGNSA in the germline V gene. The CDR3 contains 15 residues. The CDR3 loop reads CASSLATEYTDTQYF. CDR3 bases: TGTGCCAGCAGCTTAGCGACGGAATACACAGATACGCAGTATTTT.

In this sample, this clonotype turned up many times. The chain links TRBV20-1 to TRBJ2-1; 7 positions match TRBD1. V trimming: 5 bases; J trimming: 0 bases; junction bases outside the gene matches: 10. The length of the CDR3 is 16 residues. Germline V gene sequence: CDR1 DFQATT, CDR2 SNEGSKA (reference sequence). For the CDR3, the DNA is TGCAGTGCTCGAGGAACGGGACAGAGCTCCTACAATGAGCAGTTCTTC. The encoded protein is CSARGTGQSSYNEQFF.

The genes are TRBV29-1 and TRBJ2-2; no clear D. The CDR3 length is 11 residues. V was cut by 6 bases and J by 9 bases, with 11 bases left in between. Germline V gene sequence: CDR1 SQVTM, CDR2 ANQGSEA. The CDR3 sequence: CSVIRRRELFF. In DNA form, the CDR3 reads TGCAGCGTAATACGGAGAAGGGAGCTGTTTTTT.

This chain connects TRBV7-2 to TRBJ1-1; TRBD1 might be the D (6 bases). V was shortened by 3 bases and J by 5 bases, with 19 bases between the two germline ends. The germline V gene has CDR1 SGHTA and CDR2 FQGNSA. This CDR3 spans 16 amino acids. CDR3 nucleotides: TGTGCCAGCAGCTTTAAGGAGGGGGGGGCGGGAACTGAAGCTTTCTTT. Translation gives CASSFKEGGAGTEAFF.

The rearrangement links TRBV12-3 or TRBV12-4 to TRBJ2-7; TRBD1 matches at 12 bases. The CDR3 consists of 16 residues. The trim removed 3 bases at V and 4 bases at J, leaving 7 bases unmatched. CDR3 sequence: CASSFAGTGGMYEQYF. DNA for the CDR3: TGTGCCAGCAGTTTCGCCGGGACAGGGGGCATGTACGAGCAGTACTTC.

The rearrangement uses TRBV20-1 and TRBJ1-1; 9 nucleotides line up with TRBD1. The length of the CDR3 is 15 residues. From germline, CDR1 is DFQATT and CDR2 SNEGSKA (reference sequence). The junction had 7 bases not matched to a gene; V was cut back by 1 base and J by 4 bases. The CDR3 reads CSARVEQGAGTEAFF. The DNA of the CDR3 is TGCAGTGCTAGAGTCGAACAGGGGGCCGGCACTGAAGCTTTCTTT.

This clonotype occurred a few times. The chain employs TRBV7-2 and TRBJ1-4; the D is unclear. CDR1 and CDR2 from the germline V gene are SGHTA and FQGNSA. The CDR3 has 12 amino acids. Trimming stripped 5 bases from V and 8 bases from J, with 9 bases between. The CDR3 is CASSPRGEKLFF. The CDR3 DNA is TGTGCCAGCAGCCCACGAGGCGAAAAACTGTTTTTT.

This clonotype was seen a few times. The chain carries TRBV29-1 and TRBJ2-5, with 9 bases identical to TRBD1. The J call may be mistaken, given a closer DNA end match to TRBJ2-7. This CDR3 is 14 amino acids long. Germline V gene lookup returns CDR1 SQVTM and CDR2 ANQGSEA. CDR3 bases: TGCAGCGTTGAAGCCGGGACAGGGAACAGCGAGCAGTACTTC. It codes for CSVEAGTGNSEQYF.

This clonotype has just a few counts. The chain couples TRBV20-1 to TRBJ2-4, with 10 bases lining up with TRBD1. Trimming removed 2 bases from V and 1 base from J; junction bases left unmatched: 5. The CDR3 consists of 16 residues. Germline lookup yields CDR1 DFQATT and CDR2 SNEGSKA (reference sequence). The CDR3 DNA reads TGCAGTGCTAGATCCGGGACAGGGGTTGCCAAAAACATTCAGTACTTC. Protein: CSARSGTGVAKNIQYF.

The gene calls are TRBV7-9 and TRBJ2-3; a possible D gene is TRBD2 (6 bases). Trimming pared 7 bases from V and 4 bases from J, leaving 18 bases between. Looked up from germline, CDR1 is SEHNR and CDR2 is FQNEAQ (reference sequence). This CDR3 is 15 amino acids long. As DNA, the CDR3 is TGTGCCAGCACCCAATCGGCAGGGAGGTCAGATACGCAGTATTTT. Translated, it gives CASTQSAGRSDTQYF.